Below, 15 T cell receptor beta chains from the same sample are listed, as sequenced in a study of cytomegalovirus exposure and HLA in healthy donors. The study ran its PCR with 60 Vbeta and 13 Jbeta primers. Profiling relied on immunoSEQ multiplex PCR, and the TCRdb table lists in-frame clones only, not all of them. The table lists about 150,000 clones, roughly 78% of them singletons. The source material was PBMCs. These receptors all come from a man aged 25 to 40 in good health.

The chain recombines TRBV9 with TRBJ2-2, with 7 nucleotides matching TRBD2. V lost 0 bases to trimming and J lost 4 bases; unmatched junction nucleotides: 9. This CDR3 has 17 amino acids. Per germline, CDR1 SGDLS and CDR2 YYNGEE. The chain's CDR3 is CASSVAGLAELTGELFF. DNA for the CDR3: TGTGCCAGCAGCGTAGCTGGGCTAGCGGAACTCACCGGGGAGCTGTTTTTT.

The chain has TRBV7-2 and TRBJ2-3; a possible D gene is TRBD2 (5 bases). From germline, CDR1 is SGHTA and CDR2 FQGNSA. Trimming stripped 1 base from V and 3 bases from J, with 8 bases between. This CDR3 is built from 14 residues. The DNA for the CDR3 is TGTGCCAGCAGCTTAGACGGCGGGACAGATACGCAGTATTTT. This translates into CASSLDGGTDTQYF.

The genes are TRBV29-1 and TRBJ2-1; no definite D call. V was cut by 8 bases and J by 0 bases, with 11 bases left in between. The CDR3 spans 13 residues. In germline, CDR1 is SQVTM, CDR2 ANQGSEA. This CDR3 is CSYQDISYNEQFF. The CDR3 DNA reads as TGCAGCTATCAGGATATCTCCTACAATGAGCAGTTCTTC.

The chain is built from TRBV6-1 and TRBJ2-2; no clear D. Germline assignment: CDR1 MNHNS and CDR2 SASEGT. The CDR3 runs 16 residues. Between the trimmed V and J ends, which lost 3 bases and 5 bases, there was a span of 16 bases. As DNA, the CDR3 is TGTGCCAGCAGTGACCTGGCCCACCGCCCGACCGGGGAGCTGTTTTTT. It codes for CASSDLAHRPTGELFF.

The chain couples TRBV18 to TRBJ2-1, with 9 bases matching TRBD1. Germline V gene sequence: CDR1 KGHSH, CDR2 LQKENI. This CDR3 spans 17 amino acids. Losses at the gene ends were 6 bases for V and 1 base for J; bases not matched to a gene: 10. In DNA form, the CDR3 reads TGTGCCAGCTCCCTCTCTCCTGGACAGGGGTCCTACAATGAGCAGTTCTTC. Protein product: CASSLSPGQGSYNEQFF. Variable domain in full (rest from reference TRBV18 and TRBJ2-1): NAGVMQNPRHLVRRRGQEARLRCSPMKGHSHVYWYRQLPEEGLKFMVYLQKENIIDESGMPKERFSAEFPKEGPSILRIQQVVRGDSAAYFCASSLSPGQGSYNEQFFGPGTRLTVL.

The chain employs TRBV5-4 and TRBJ1-4; 7 bases line up with TRBD1. This CDR3 has 15 amino acids. With V trimmed by 4 bases and J by 5 bases, 8 bases remained unmatched. In germline, CDR1 is SGHNT, CDR2 YYREEE (reference sequence). CDR3: CASSTGDSDNEKLFF. DNA for the CDR3: TGTGCCAGCAGCACGGGGGACAGCGACAATGAAAAACTGTTTTTT.

V usage is TRBV7-2 and J usage is TRBJ2-5; possibly TRBD2 for D (6 bases). The CDR3 consists of 15 residues. The V end lost 5 bases, the J end lost 7 bases, and 20 bases lay between the germline ends. CDR1 is SGHTA and CDR2 is FQGNSA in the germline V gene. The CDR3 nucleotides are TGTGCCAGCAGCCCGGGGAGGACCCCCGGGGGGACCCAGTACTTC. Translation: CASSPGRTPGGTQYF.

J is TRBJ2-2 and V is TRBV4-3; D perhaps matches TRBD2 (6 bases). V dropped 1 base and J dropped 3 bases, with 18 bases sitting between them. This CDR3 spans 18 amino acids. The V gene's germline CDR1 is LGHNA and CDR2 YSLEER. CDR3 sequence (DNA): TGCGCCAGCAGCCAAGTCCCTGGATGGGGGGATTACACCGGGGAGCTGTTTTTT. Amino acids: CASSQVPGWGDYTGELFF.

J is TRBJ1-4 and V is TRBV14, with D perhaps TRBD1 (5 bases). V shed 3 bases and J shed 5 bases, with 7 bases lying between them. Germline assignment: CDR1 SGHDN and CDR2 FVKESK. The CDR3 is 13 residues long. The CDR3 sequence is CASSQTENEKLFF. The CDR3 DNA sequence: TGTGCCAGCAGCCAGACAGAGAATGAAAAACTGTTTTTT. Variable domain in full (rest from reference TRBV14 and TRBJ1-4): EAGVTQFPSHSVIEKGQTVTLRCDPISGHDNLYWYRRVMGKEIKFLLHFVKESKQDESGMPNNRFLAERTGGTYSTLKVQPAELEDSGVYFCASSQTENEKLFFGSGTQLSVL.

Turning to this clone: It is unclear where the CDR3 begins or ends on the DNA, so no DNA is shown, and the CDR3 is as TCRdb lists it. The chain's CDR3 is CASSAGAPQETPYIF. This chain joins TRBV9 and TRBJ1-3; the table's TRBD1 call for D was not verified on the DNA. 15 amino acids form the CDR3, both terminal residues included. The V gene's germline CDR1 is SGDLS and CDR2 YYNGEE.

This clone was observed a single time. The rearrangement links TRBV18 to TRBJ2-3; 8 nucleotides agree with TRBD2. The CDR3 length is 15 residues. J gave up 4 bases and V 0 bases, and 3 bases lay outside the gene matches. Germline-derived CDR1 and CDR2 are KGHSH and LQKENI. CDR3 nucleotides: TGTGCCAGCTCACCACCGACGGGGGGGGCAGATACGCAGTATTTT. Translation: CASSPPTGGADTQYF.

The CDR3 reads CASSLAEGQAYEQYF. In DNA, the CDR3 is TGCGCCAGCAGCTTGGCCGAGGGCCAGGCCTACGAGCAGTACTTC. V and J are TRBV5-1 and TRBJ2-7, with D perhaps matching TRBD2 (5 bases). The CDR3 has 15 amino acids. Trimming removed 0 bases from V and 2 bases from J, with 12 bases in between. Germline CDR1 and CDR2: SGHRS and YFSETQ.

The gene calls are TRBV7-9 and TRBJ2-7, with 9 bases fitting TRBD1. The CDR3 is made up of 16 amino acids. Germline V gene sequence: CDR1 SEHNR, CDR2 FQNEAQ (reference sequence). V lost 5 bases and J lost 5; bases outside the gene matches: 13. The CDR3, as DNA: TGTGCCAGCAGCCCCATTACAGGGGGCATTTTGAACGAGCAGTACTTC. It translates to CASSPITGGILNEQYF.

The chain carries TRBV4-1 and TRBJ2-3, with D perhaps TRBD2 (6 bases). This CDR3 contains 14 residues. The germline CDR1 and CDR2 sequences are MGHRA and YSYEKL. V was trimmed by 1 base and J by 9 bases, leaving 14 bases between them. Here the CDR3 reads CASSQAAGPGTQYF. CDR3 sequence (DNA): TGCGCCAGCAGCCAAGCGGCGGGGCCGGGAACGCAGTATTTT.

The chain carries TRBV13 and TRBJ2-5, with TRBD2 matching 8 bases. V was clipped by 4 bases and J by 0 bases; unmatched bases: 10. Per the germline V gene, CDR1 is PRHDT and CDR2 is FYEKMQ (reference sequence). CDR3 length: 17 amino acids. This CDR3 is CASSSRGAEAYQETQYF. The CDR3 nucleotides are TGTGCCAGCAGCTCGCGGGGGGCAGAGGCTTACCAAGAGACCCAGTACTTC.